This T cell receptor (beta chain) was found in a study of cytotoxic CD8 clonotypes in ibrutinib-treated CLL. Method: immunoSEQ multiplex PCR; TCRdb's copy keeps in-frame clones and lacks some. The table records 15,000 or so clones, about 65% of them present only once. The starting material was PBMCs, obtained before ibrutinib treatment. The receptor was isolated from a human donor with chronic lymphocytic leukemia.

This CDR3 reads CASSPSPATDTQYF. CDR3 coding DNA: TGTGCCAGCAGCCCTTCCCCAGCGACAGATACGCAGTATTTT. The chain has TRBV7-6 and TRBJ2-3, with no clear D. Germline V lookup: CDR1 SGHVS, CDR2 FNYEAQ. Trimming left V 5 bases short and J 3 bases short, with 12 bases between. The CDR3 loop spans 14 amino acids.